The following is a T cell receptor (beta chain) sequence with its context. No antigen is known for it. No much larger clone is present one base from it, and per-base qualities are unavailable. On a MiSeq, deep resolution sequencing aimed for a depth between 1 in 1 million and 1 in 200,000 T cells, with each clonotype covered around 9.2x on average. The immunoSEQ hsTCRB Kit was used to generate TCR beta libraries. The authors' pipeline ran thus. Data were analyzed with ImmunoSEQ Data Assistant and ImmunoSEQ Analyzer, with V, D and J genes assigned per IMGT definitions. Clonality, which ranges from 0 to 1, was calculated by subtracting the normalized Shannon entropy of productive rearrangement frequencies from one. Only overrepresented clonotypes making up at least 0.05% of each patient's repertoire were included in the public clonotype analysis. About twelve repertoires from age-matched healthy donors, obtained from immuneACCESS, served as clonality controls. In TCRdb, the immuneACCESS table is reduced to in-frame sequences with V and J assigned. These tables do not hold every clone; where another copy was compared, an unresolved V gene accounts for under half, and the others remain unexplained. The V and J calls and clone size are taken from that table; D and trimming were inferred from the DNA. The sample table lists over 100,000 clones, 75% to 90% of them with a count of one. The ten largest clones represent roughly 2% of the sample.

Per the publication, the time point label means: roughly 23 months on ibrutinib. For TCR beta library preparation, roughly 2.1 micrograms of genomic DNA were isolated from cryopreserved PBMCs. Longitudinal blood samples from CLL patients receiving ibrutinib monotherapy were subjected to high-throughput TCR beta sequencing. The patients took part in an open-label, single-center phase 2 trial of ibrutinib monotherapy. The data derive from a study of cytotoxic CD8 clonotypes in ibrutinib-treated CLL (dated by TCRdb to the early 2020s). About the study as a whole: The cohort was composed of 11 relapsed/refractory and roughly 16 treatment-naive patients; IGHV unmutated status was identified in 17 patients. All remission and progressive disease samples were collected while patients were still receiving ibrutinib. Of the 90 or so participants in the trial, roughly 26 had longitudinal samples available. Cryopreserved peripheral blood mononuclear cells were obtained before treatment, at response, and at either sustained remission or disease progression. Responses were partial in roughly 24 patients and complete in 2; after median about 63 months follow-up, 14 stayed in remission and approximately twelve progressed. Response samples were taken after a median of 12 months on treatment, ranging from about 6 to 40 months. An average of approximately 260,000 productive templates and 94,082 productive rearrangements was obtained per sample.

The CDR3 has 13 amino acids, counting the end cysteine and phenylalanine. Left in the record is the CDR3 DNA by itself, 39 bases read in frame from the first base. V and J are truncated by 4 bases and 8 bases respectively, leaving an intervening sequence of 15 bases. From a lookup of the germline V gene, CDR1 and CDR2 are SGDLS and YYNGEE. The investigation overall reported the following: Baseline clonality exceeded that of age-matched healthy donors and correlated strongly with circulating CD8+ T-cell counts. Sampling times were not matched between patients in sustained remission and patients whose disease was progressing, and lymph node repertoires were not examined. An increase in clonality was observed at ibrutinib response, with clonality remaining stable during sustained remission and falling back toward baseline at progression. Public clonotypes were found to be uncommon and were observed to contract or remain stable during treatment; the increase in clonality was shown to reflect expansion of private clonotypes at ibrutinib response.

The receptor comes from a human donor with chronic lymphocytic leukemia. The chain joins TRBV9 to TRBJ1-2; the D gene identity is not certain. Source: PBMCs, taken after 24 months of ibrutinib treatment. The bases read TGTGCCAGCAGCCCCATGGCTTCCGGAGGCTACACCTTC. This codes for CASSPMASGGYTF.